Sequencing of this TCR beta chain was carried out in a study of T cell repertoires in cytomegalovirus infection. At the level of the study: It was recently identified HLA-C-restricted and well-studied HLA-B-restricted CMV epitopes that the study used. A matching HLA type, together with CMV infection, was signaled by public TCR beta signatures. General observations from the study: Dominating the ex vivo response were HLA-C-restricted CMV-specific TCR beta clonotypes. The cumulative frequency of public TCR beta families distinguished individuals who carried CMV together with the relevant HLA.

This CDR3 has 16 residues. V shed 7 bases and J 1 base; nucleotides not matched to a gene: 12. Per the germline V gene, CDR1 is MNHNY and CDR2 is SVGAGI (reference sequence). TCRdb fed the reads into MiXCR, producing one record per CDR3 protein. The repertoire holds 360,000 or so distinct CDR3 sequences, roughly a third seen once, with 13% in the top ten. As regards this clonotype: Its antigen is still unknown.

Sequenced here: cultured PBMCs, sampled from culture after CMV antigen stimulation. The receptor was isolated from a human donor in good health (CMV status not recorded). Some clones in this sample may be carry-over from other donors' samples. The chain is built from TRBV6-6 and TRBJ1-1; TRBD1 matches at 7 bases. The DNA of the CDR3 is TGTGCCAGCAAAAGTAGGGGGCGAGATAGGAACACTGAAGCTTTCTTT. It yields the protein CASKSRGRDRNTEAFF.